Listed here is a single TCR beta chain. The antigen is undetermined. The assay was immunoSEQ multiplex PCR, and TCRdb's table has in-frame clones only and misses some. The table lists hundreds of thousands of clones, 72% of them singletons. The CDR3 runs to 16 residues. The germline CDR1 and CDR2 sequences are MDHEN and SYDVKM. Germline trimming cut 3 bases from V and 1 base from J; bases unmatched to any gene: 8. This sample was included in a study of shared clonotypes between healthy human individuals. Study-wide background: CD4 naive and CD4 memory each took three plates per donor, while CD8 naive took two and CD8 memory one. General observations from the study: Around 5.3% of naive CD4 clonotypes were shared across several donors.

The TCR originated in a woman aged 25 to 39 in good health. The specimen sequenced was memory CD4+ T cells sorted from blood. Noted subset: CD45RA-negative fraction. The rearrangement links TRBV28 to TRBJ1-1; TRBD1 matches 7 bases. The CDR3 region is CASSLARGLKNTEAFF. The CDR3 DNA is TGTGCCAGCAGTTTGGCGAGGGGGCTTAAGAACACTGAAGCTTTCTTT.